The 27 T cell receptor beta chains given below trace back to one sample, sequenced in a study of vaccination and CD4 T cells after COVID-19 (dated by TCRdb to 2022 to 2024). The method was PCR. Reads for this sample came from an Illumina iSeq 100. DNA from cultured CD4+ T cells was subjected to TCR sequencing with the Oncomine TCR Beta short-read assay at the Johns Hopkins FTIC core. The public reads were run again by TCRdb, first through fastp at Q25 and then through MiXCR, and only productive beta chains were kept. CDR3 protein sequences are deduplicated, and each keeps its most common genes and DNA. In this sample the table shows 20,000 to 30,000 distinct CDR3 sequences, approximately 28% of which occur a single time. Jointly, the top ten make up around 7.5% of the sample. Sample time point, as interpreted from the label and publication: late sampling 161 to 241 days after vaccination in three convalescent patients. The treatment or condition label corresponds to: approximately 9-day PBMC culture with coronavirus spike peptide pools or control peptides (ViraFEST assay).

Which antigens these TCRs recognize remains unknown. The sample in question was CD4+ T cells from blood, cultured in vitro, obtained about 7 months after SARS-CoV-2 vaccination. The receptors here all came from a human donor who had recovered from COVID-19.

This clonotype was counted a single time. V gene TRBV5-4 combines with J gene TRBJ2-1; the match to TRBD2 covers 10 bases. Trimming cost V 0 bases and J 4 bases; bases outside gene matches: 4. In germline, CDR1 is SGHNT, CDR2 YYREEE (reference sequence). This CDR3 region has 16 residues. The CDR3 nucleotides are TGTGCCAGCAGCTTGGGTCGGACTAGCGGTTACAATGAGCAGTTCTTC. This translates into CASSLGRTSGYNEQFF. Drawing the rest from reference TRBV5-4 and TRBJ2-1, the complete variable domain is ETGVTQSPTHLIKTRGQQVTLRCSSQSGHNTVSWYQQALGQGPQFIFQYYREEENGRGNFPPRFSGLQFPNYSSELNVNALELDDSALYLCASSLGRTSGYNEQFFGPGTRLTVL.

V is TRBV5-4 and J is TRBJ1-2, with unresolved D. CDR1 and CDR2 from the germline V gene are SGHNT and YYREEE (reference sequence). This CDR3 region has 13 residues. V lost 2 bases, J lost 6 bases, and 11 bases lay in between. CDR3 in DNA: TGTGCCAGCAGCTTAATTGGCCGGGATGGCTACACCTTC. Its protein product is CASSLIGRDGYTF. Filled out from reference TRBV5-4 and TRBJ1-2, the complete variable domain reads ETGVTQSPTHLIKTRGQQVTLRCSSQSGHNTVSWYQQALGQGPQFIFQYYREEENGRGNFPPRFSGLQFPNYSSELNVNALELDDSALYLCASSLIGRDGYTFGSGTRLTVV.

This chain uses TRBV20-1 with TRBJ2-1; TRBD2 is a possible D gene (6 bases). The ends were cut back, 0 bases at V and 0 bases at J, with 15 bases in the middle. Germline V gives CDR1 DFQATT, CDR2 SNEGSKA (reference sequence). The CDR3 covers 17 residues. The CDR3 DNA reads TGCAGTGCTAGAGATTGGAAAAGCGGGTCCTCCTACAATGAGCAGTTCTTC. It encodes CSARDWKSGSSYNEQFF.

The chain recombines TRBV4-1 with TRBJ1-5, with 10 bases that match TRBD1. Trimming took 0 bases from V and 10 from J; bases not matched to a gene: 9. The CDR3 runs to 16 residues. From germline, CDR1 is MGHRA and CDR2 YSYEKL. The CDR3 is CASSQDRDRGPLPQHF. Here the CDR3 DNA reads TGCGCCAGCAGCCAAGATCGGGACAGGGGTCCTCTACCCCAGCATTTT.

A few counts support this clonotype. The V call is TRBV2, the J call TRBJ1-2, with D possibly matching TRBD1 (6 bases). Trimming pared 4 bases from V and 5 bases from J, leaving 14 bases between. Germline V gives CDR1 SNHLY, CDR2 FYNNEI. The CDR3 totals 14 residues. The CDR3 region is CASSVGQQKYGYTF. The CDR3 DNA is TGTGCCAGCAGTGTTGGACAGCAGAAGTATGGCTACACCTTC.

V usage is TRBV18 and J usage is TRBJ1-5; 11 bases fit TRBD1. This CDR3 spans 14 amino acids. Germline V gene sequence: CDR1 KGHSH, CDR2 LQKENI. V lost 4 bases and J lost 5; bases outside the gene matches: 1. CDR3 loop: CASSQGQGDQPQHF. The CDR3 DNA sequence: TGTGCCAGCTCACAGGGACAGGGGGATCAGCCCCAGCATTTT.

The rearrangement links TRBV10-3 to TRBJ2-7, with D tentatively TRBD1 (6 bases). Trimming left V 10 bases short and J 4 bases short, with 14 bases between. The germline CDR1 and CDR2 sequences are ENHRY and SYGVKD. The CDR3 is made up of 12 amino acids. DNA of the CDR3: TGTGCCACCAAGGACAGCTTTTACGAGCAGTACTTC. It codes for CATKDSFYEQYF.

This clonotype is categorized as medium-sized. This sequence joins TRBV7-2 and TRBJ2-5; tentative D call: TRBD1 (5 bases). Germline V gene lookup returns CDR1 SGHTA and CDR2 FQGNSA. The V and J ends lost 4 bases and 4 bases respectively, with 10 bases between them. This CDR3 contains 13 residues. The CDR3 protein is CASSSRQRETQYF. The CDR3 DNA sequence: TGTGCCAGCAGCTCCAGACAGAGAGAGACCCAGTACTTC.

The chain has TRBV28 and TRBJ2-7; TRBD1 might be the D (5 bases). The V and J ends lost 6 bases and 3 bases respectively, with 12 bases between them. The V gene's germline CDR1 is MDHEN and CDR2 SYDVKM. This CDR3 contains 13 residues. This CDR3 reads CASSPSTVYEQYF. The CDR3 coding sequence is TGTGCCAGCAGCCCATCGACAGTCTACGAGCAGTACTTC.

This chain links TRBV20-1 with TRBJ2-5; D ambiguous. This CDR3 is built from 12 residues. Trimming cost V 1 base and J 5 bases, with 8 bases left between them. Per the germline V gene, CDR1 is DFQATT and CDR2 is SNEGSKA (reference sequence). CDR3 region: CSARGKAETQYF. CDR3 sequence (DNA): TGCAGTGCTAGAGGAAAGGCGGAGACCCAGTACTTC.

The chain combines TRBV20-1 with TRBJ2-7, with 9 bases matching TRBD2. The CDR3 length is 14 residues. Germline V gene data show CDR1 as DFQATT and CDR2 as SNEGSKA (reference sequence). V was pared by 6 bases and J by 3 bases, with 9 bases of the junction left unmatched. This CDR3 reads CSAARTAGGYEQYF. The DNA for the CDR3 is TGCAGTGCCGCCCGTACAGCGGGAGGCTACGAGCAGTACTTC.

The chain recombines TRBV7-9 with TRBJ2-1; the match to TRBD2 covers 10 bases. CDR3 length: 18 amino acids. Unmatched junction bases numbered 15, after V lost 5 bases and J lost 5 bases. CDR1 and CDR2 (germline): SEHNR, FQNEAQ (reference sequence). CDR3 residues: CASSPNILSSGRDNEQFF. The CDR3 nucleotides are TGTGCCAGCAGCCCCAATATCCTCTCCAGCGGGAGGGACAATGAGCAGTTCTTC.

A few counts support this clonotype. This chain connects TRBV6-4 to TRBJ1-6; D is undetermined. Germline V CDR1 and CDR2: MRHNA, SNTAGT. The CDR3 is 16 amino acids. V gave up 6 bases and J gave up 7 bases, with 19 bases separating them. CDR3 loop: CASRLTSSFSNSPLHF. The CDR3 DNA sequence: TGTGCCAGCAGACTTACGAGTAGCTTCTCGAATTCACCCCTCCACTTT.

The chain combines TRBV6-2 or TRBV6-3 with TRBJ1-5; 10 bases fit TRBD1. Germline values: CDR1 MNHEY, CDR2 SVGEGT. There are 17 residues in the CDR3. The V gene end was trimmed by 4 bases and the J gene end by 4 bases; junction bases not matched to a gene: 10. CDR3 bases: TGTGCCAGCAGTTCCCCTTGGACAGGGGGGAGAAATCAGCCCCAGCATTTT. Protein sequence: CASSSPWTGGRNQPQHF.

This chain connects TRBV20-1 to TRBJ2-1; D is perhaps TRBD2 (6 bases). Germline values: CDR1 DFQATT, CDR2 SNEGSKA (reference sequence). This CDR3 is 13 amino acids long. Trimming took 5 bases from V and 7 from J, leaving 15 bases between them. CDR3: CSAGSAGGNEQFF. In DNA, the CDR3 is TGCAGTGCTGGATCGGCTGGGGGGAATGAGCAGTTCTTC.

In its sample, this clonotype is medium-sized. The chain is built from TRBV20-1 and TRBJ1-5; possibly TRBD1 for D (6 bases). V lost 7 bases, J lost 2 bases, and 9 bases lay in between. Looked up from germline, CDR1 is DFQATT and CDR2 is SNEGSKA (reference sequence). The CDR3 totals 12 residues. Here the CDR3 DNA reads TGCAGTGGGACAGCGGGCAATCAGCCCCAGCATTTT. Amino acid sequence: CSGTAGNQPQHF.

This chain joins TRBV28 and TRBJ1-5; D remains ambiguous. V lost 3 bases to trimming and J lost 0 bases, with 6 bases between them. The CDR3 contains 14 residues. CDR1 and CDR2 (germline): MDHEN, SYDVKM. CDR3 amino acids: CASSFGYSNQPQHF. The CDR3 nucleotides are TGTGCCAGCAGTTTCGGTTATAGCAATCAGCCCCAGCATTTT.

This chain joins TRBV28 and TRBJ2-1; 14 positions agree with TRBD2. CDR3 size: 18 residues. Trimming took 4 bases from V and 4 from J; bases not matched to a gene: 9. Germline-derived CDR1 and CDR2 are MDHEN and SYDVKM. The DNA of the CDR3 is TGTGCCAGCAGTTCCTTCCCCGGGACTAGCGGGAGTTACAATGAGCAGTTCTTC. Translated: CASSSFPGTSGSYNEQFF. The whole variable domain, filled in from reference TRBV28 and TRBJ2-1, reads DVKVTQSSRYLVKRTGEKVFLECVQDMDHENMFWYRQDPGLGLRLIYFSYDVKMKEKGDIPEGYSVSREKKERFSLILESASTNQTSMYLCASSSFPGTSGSYNEQFFGPGTRLTVL.

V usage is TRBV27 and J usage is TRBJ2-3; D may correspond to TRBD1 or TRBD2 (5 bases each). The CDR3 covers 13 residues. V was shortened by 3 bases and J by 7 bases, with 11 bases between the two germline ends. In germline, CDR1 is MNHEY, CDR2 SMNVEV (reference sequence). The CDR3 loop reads CASSFRQGHTQYF. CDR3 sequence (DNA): TGTGCCAGCAGTTTTCGGCAGGGACATACGCAGTATTTT.

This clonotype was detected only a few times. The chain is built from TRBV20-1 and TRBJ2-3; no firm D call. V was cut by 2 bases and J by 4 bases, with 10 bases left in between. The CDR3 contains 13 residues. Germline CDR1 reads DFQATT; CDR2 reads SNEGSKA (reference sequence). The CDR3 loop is CSARWPGADTQYF. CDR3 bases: TGCAGTGCTAGATGGCCGGGCGCAGATACGCAGTATTTT.

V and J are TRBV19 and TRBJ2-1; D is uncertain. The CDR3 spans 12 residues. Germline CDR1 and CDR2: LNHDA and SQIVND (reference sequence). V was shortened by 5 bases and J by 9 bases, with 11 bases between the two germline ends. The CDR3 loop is CASSQFQSEQFF. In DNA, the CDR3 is TGTGCCAGTAGTCAATTCCAGAGTGAGCAGTTCTTC.

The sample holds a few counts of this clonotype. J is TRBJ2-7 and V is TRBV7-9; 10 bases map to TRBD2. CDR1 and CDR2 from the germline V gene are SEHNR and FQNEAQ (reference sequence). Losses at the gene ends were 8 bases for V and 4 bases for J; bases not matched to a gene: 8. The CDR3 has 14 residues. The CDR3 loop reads CASASSGSSYEQYF. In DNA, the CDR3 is TGTGCCAGCGCCTCTAGCGGGAGCTCGTACGAGCAGTACTTC. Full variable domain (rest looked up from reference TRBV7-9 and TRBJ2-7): DTGVSQNPRHKITKRGQNVTFRCDPISEHNRLYWYRQTLGQGPEFLTYFQNEAQLEKSRLLSDRFSAERPKGSFSTLEIQRTEQGDSAMYLCASASSGSSYEQYFGPGTRLTVT.

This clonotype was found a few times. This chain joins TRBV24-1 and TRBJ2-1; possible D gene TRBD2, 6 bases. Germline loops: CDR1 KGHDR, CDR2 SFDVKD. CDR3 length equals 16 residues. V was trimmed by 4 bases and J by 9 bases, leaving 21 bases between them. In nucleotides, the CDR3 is TGTGCCACCAGTGAGCCCCGTAGCGGAACCTCGGGTGAGCAGTTCTTC. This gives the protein CATSEPRSGTSGEQFF.

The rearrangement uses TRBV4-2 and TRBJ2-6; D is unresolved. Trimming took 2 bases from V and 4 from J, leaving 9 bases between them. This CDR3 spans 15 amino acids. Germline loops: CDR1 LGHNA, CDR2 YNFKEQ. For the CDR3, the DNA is TGTGCCAGCAGCCAATTCGCAGCCGGGGCCAACGTCCTGACTTTC. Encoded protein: CASSQFAAGANVLTF.

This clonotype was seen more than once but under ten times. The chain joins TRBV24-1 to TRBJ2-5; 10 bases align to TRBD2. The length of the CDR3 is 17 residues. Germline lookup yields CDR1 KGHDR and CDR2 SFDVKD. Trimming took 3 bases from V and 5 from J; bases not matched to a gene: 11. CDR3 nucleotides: TGTGCCACCAGTGATGCCCCCAAAGCGGGAGGGTGGGAGACCCAGTACTTC. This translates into CATSDAPKAGGWETQYF.

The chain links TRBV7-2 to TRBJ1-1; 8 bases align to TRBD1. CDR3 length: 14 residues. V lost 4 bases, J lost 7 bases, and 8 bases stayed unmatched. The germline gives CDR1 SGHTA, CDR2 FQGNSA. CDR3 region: CASSSKKDRVEAFF. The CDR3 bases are TGTGCCAGCAGCTCCAAGAAGGACAGGGTTGAAGCTTTCTTT.

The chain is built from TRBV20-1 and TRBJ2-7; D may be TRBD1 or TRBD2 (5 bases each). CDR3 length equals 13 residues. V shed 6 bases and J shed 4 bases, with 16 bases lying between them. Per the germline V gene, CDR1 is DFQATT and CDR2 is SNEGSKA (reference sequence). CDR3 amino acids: CSALTGGIYEQYF. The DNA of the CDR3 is TGCAGTGCGCTCACTGGGGGAATTTACGAGCAGTACTTC.